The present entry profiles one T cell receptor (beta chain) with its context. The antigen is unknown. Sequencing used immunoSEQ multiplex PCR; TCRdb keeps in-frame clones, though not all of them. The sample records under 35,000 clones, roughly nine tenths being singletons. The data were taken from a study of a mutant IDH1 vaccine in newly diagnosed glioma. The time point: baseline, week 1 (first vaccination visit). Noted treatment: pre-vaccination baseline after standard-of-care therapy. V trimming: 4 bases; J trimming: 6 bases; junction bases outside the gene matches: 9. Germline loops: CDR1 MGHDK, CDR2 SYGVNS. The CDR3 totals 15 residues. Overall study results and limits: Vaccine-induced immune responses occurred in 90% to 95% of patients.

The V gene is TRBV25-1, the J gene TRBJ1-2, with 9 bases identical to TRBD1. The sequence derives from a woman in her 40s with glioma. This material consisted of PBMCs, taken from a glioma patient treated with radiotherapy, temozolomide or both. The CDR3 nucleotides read TGTGCCAGCAGTGCCCCCGGGACAGGGTTTCATGGCTACACCTTC. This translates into CASSAPGTGFHGYTF.